The TCR beta chain under discussion was sequenced for a study of control samples from healthy donors and cancer patients. Profiling relied on immunoSEQ multiplex PCR, and the TCRdb table lists in-frame clones only, not all of them. The repertoire includes 120,000 or so clones, approximately 90% of them detected once, and about 7.2% sits in the top ten. The CDR3 extends over 13 amino acids. V lost 3 bases, J lost 7 bases, and 3 bases stayed unmatched. The germline CDR1 and CDR2 sequences are SGDLS and YYNGEE. Sequencing was carried out using blood. The rearrangement joins TRBV9 to TRBJ2-1; 8 bases map to TRBD2. This clonotype was sampled from a woman under 30 in good health. The CDR3 region has the DNA TGTGCCAGCAGCGACGGGAGGGAGAATGAGCAGTTCTTC. This encodes CASSDGRENEQFF.